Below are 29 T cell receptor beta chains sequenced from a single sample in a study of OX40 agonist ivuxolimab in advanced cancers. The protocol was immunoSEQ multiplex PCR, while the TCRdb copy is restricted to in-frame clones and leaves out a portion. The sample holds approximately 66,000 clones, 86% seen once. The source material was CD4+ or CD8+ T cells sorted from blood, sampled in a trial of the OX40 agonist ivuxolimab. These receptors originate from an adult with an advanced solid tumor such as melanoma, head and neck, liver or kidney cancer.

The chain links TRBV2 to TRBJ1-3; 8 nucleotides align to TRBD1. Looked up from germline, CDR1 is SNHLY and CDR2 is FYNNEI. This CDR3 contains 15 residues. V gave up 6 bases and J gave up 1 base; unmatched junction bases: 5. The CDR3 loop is CASRTQGASGNTIYF. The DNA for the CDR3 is TGTGCCAGCAGGACCCAGGGGGCGTCTGGAAACACCATATATTTT.

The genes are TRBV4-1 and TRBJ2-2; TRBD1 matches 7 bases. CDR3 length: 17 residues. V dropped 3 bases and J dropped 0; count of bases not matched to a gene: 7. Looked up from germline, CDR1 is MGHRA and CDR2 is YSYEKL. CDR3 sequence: CASSHAGTAANTGELFF. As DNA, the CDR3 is TGCGCCAGCAGCCACGCTGGGACAGCCGCGAACACCGGGGAGCTGTTTTTT.

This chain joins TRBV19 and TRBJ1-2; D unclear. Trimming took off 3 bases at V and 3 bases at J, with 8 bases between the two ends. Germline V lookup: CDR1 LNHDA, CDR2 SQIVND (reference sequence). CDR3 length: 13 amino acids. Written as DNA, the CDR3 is TGTGCCAGTAGTATTCGGCAGTACTATGGCTACACCTTC. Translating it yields CASSIRQYYGYTF.

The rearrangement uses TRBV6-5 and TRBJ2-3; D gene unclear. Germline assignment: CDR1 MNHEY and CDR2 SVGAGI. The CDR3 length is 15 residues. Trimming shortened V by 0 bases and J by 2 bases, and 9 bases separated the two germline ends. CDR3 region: CASSYSTRLTDTQYF. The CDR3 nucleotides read TGTGCCAGCAGTTACTCGACCCGCCTCACAGATACGCAGTATTTT.

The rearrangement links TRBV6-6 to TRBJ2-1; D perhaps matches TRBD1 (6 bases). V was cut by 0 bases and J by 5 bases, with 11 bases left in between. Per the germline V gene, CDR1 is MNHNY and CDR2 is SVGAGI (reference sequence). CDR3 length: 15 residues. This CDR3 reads CASSYSGGSHNEQFF. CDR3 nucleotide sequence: TGTGCCAGCAGTTACTCAGGGGGTTCCCACAATGAGCAGTTCTTC.

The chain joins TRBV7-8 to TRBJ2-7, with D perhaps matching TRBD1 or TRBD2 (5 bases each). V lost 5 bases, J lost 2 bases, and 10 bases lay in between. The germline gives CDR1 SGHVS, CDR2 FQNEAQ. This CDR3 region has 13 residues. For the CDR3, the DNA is TGTGCCAGCAGCCATGGGACCGCCTACGAGCAGTACTTC. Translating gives CASSHGTAYEQYF.

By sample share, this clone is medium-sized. DNA for the CDR3: TGTGCCAGCAGCCTTTCCGCGGGGCAGCTAGTTTTCTTT. Translated, it gives CASSLSAGQLVFF. V usage is TRBV7-2 and J usage is TRBJ1-1; possibly TRBD1 for D (5 bases). Germline CDR1 SGHTA, CDR2 FQGNSA. V lost 5 bases and J 13 bases, leaving 20 bases between the germline ends. This CDR3 region has 13 residues.

This CDR3 reads CAISEAGGHGDTQYF. The CDR3 nucleotides read TGTGCCATCAGTGAAGCGGGGGGGCATGGAGATACGCAGTATTTT. J is TRBJ2-3 and V is TRBV10-3; 10 bases fit TRBD2. With 3 bases clipped from V and 5 bases from J, the junction kept 5 bases outside the gene matches. The germline CDR1 and CDR2 sequences are ENHRY and SYGVKD. The CDR3 sequence is 15 residues long.

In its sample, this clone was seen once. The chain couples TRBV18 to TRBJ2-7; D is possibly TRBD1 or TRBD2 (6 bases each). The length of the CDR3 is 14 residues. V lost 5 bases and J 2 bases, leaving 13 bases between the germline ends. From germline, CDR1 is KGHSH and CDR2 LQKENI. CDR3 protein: CASSKGGPPYEQYF. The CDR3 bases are TGTGCCAGCTCAAAGGGGGGACCCCCCTACGAGCAGTACTTC.

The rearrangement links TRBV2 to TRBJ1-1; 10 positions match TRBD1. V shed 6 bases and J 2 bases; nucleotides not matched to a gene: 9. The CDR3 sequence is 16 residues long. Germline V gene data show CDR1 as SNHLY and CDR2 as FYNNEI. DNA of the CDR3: TGTGCCAGCAGGCAACGACAGGGGGCGAGTAACACTGAAGCTTTCTTT. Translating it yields CASRQRQGASNTEAFF.

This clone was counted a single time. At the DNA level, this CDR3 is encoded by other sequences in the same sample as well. DNA of the CDR3: TGTGCCAGCTCACCCGGCCATAGCAATCAGCCCCAGCATTTT. Translated: CASSPGHSNQPQHF. V gene TRBV18 combines with J gene TRBJ1-5; D is unclear. This CDR3 comprises 14 residues. V gave up 3 bases and J gave up 0 bases, with 6 bases separating them. Germline V gives CDR1 KGHSH, CDR2 LQKENI.

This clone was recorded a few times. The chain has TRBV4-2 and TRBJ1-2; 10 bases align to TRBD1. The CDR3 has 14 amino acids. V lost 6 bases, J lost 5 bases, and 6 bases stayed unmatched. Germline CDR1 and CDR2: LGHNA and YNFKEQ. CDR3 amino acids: CASSRTGGDYGYTF. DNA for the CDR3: TGTGCCAGCAGTCGGACAGGGGGAGATTATGGCTACACCTTC.

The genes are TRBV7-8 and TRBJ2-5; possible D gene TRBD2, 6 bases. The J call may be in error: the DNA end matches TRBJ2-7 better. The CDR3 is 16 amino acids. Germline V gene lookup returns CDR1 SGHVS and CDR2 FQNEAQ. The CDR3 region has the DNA TGTGCCAGCAGCTTAGCGCCGTGGCGGGGCTCCTACGAGCAGTACTTC. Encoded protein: CASSLAPWRGSYEQYF.

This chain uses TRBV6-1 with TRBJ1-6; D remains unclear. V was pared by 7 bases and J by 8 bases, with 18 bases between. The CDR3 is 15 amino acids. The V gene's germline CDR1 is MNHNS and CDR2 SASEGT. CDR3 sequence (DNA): TGTGCCAGCACCCCGGACCGAGCGGAATATTCACCCCTCCACTTT. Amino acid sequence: CASTPDRAEYSPLHF.

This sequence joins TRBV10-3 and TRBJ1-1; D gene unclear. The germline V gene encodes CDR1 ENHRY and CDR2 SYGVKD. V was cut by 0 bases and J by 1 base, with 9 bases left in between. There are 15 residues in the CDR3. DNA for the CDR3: TGTGCCATCAGTGAGTCCCTGGGTAAGAACACTGAAGCTTTCTTT. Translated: CAISESLGKNTEAFF.

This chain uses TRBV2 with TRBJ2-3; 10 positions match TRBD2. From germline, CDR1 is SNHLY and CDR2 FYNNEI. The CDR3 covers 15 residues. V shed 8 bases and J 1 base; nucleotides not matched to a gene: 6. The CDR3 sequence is CASVAGGVGTDTQYF. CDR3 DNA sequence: TGTGCCAGCGTAGCGGGGGGCGTCGGCACAGATACGCAGTATTTT.

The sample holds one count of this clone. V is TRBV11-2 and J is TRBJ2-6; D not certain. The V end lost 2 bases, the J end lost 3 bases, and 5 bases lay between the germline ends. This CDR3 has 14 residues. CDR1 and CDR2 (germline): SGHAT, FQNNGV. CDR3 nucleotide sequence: TGTGCCAGCAGCTTAACGTTTGGGGCCAACGTCCTGACTTTC. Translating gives CASSLTFGANVLTF. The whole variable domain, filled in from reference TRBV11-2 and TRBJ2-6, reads EAGVAQSPRYKIIEKRQSVAFWCNPISGHATLYWYQQILGQGPKLLIQFQNNGVVDDSQLPKDRFSAERLKGVDSTLKIQPAKLEDSAVYLCASSLTFGANVLTFGAGSRLTVL.

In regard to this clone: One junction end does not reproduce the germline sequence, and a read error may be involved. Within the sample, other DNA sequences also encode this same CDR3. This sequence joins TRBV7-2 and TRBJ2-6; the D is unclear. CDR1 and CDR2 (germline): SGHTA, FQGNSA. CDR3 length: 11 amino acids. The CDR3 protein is CASSGANVLTF. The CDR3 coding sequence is TGCGCCAGCTCTGGGGCCAACGTCCTGACTTTC.

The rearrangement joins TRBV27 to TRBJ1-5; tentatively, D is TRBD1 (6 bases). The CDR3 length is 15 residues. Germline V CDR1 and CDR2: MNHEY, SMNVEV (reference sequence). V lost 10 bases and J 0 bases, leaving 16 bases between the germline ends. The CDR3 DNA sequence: TGTGCCACCCGGGGGCGCGCCTATAGCAATCAGCCCCAGCATTTT. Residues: CATRGRAYSNQPQHF.

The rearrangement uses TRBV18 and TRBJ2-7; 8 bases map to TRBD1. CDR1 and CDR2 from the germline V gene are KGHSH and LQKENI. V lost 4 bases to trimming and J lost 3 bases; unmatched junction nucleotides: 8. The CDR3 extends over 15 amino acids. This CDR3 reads CASSHDRGVSYEQYF. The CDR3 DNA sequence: TGTGCCAGCTCACACGACAGGGGAGTAAGCTACGAGCAGTACTTC.

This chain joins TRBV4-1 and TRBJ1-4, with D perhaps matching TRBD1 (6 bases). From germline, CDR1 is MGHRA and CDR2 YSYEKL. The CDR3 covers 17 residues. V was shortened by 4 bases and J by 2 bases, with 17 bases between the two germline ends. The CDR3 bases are TGCGCCAGCAGCCGAGGAGTGGGGGGCGGGACTAATGAAAAACTGTTTTTT. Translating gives CASSRGVGGGTNEKLFF.

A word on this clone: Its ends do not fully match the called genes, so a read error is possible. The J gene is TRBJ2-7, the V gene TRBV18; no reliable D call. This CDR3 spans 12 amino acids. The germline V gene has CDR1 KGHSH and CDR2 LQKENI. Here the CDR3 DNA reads TGTGCCAGCTCACGGGGTTCCTCCGAGCAGTACTTC. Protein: CASSRGSSEQYF.

The CDR3 spells CASSYGAGLVTEAFF. The CDR3 bases are TGTGCCAGCAGTTACGGGGCAGGGTTGGTCACTGAAGCTTTCTTT. The chain recombines TRBV6-6 with TRBJ1-1; TRBD1 might be the D (5 bases). This CDR3 comprises 15 residues. Germline CDR1 is MNHNY and CDR2 is SVGAGI (reference sequence). Trimming cost V 2 bases and J 4 bases, with 14 bases left between them.

As DNA, the CDR3 is TGTGCCAGCAGTTACTCGGCATCCTCAAATGGCTACACCTTC. This codes for CASSYSASSNGYTF. This chain joins TRBV6-5 and TRBJ1-2; D remains unclear. CDR1 MNHEY and CDR2 SVGAGI come from the germline V gene. This CDR3 spans 14 amino acids. Deletions cut 0 bases from V and 6 bases from J, with 11 bases between.

This CDR3 is CASRSNPSGPVMGYTF. Written as DNA, the CDR3 is TGCGCCAGCAGATCCAACCCTTCCGGGCCCGTGATGGGCTACACCTTC. The chain couples TRBV5-1 to TRBJ1-2, with D unclear. This CDR3 region has 16 residues. Trimming shortened V by 5 bases and J by 8 bases, and 25 bases separated the two germline ends. CDR1 SGHRS and CDR2 YFSETQ come from the germline V gene.

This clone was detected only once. The CDR3, as DNA: TGTGCCAGCAGCCCCCGGTTGCGATCCGGAAACACCATATATTTT. Translated: CASSPRLRSGNTIYF. The chain joins TRBV28 to TRBJ1-3; D remains unclear. The germline V gene encodes CDR1 MDHEN and CDR2 SYDVKM. The V end was cut by 6 bases, the J end by 4 bases, with 16 bases between. This CDR3 region has 15 residues. Supplemented by reference TRBV28 and TRBJ1-3, the full variable domain reads DVKVTQSSRYLVKRTGEKVFLECVQDMDHENMFWYRQDPGLGLRLIYFSYDVKMKEKGDIPEGYSVSREKKERFSLILESASTNQTSMYLCASSPRLRSGNTIYFGEGSWLTVV.

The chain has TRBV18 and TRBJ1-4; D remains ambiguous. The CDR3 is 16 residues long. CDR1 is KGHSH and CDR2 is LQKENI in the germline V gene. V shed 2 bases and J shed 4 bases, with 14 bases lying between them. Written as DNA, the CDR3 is TGTGCCAGCTCACCAGGTTTACAACAGCTTAATGAAAAACTGTTTTTT. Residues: CASSPGLQQLNEKLFF.

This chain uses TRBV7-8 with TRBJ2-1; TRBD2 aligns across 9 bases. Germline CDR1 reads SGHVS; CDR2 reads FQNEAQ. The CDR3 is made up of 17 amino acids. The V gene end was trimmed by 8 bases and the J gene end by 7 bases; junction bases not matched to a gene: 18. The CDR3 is CASATRSGGISWNEQFF. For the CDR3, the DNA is TGTGCCAGCGCCACCCGGAGCGGGGGGATCTCATGGAATGAGCAGTTCTTC. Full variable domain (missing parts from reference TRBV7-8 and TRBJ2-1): GAGVSQSPRYKVAKRGQDVALRCDPISGHVSLFWYQQALGQGPEFLTYFQNEAQLDKSGLPSDRFFAERPEGSVSTLKIQRTQQEDSAVYLCASATRSGGISWNEQFFGPGTRLTVL.

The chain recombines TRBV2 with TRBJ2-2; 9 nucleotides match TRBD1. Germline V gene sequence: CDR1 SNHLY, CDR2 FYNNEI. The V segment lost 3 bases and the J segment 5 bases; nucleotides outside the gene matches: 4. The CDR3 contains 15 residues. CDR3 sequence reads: CASSDGQGFTGELFF. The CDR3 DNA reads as TGTGCCAGCAGTGACGGACAGGGGTTTACCGGGGAGCTGTTTTTT. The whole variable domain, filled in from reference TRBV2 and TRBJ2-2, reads EPEVTQTPSHQVTQMGQEVILRCVPISNHLYFYWYRQILGQKVEFLVSFYNNEISEKSEIFDDQFSVERPDGSNFTLKIRSTKLEDSAMYFCASSDGQGFTGELFFGEGSRLTVL.